One TCR beta chain is described in this entry. Individuals aged 18 to 89 years were recruited from 24 US areas. Researchers sorted participants into cohorts using their self-reported clinical history. As originally analysed: Reference gene primer amplification gave estimated nucleated cell counts. Assay: immunoSEQ multiplex PCR; the TCRdb copy retains only in-frame clones and omits some. The D gene and trimming were derived from the DNA, and the V and J assignments and clone size from that table. The table lists about 300,000 clones, 90% of them singletons. The germline gives CDR1 WNHNN, CDR2 SYGVQD (reference sequence). V lost 4 bases and J 0 bases, leaving 16 bases between the germline ends. The CDR3 runs to 17 residues. This entry comes from a study of blood T cell repertoires in COVID-19. The overall study: From T cells, B-cell-depleted T cells, or PBMCs came the material, which was cDNA or gDNA.

This sequence originates from a woman younger than 30 with acute COVID-19. Material: PBMCs or T cells enriched from blood (not recorded which). This sequence joins TRBV10-1 and TRBJ1-5; D gene unclear. Here the CDR3 DNA reads TGCGCCAGCAGTGGGGCCTTCTACGGCCTTAGCAATCAGCCCCAGCATTTT. Protein sequence: CASSGAFYGLSNQPQHF.